This T cell receptor (beta chain) was captured in a study of T cells in Graves' hyperthyroidism and ophthalmopathy. Findings of the study overall: Most thyroid-expanded clonotypes above 0.001 were also found in blood.

Amplified TCR beta CDR3 regions came from RNA transcripts. Researchers ran a first-round RT-PCR on the TCR CDR3 using the HTBI primer set. TCRdb fed the multiplex PCR reads into MiXCR, producing one record per CDR3 protein. This sample carries fewer than 650,000 distinct CDR3 sequences, 35% to 50% of them seen once, and the ten largest clones take about two fifths. On this clonotype: Its specificity is not known.

Specimen: peripheral blood or thyroid tissue (not recorded which). The clonotype comes from an adult woman with Graves' disease, either hyperthyroidism or ophthalmopathy (not recorded which).

The CDR3 protein is CASSPRTGSYSEAFF. The CDR3 bases are TGTGCCAGCAGCCCTCGGACAGGGAGCTATTCTGAAGCTTTCTTT. This chain uses TRBV11-2 with TRBJ1-1, with 8 bases lining up with TRBD1. CDR3 size: 15 residues. Germline trimming cut 5 bases from V and 6 bases from J; bases unmatched to any gene: 11. CDR1 and CDR2 (germline): SGHAT, FQNNGV.